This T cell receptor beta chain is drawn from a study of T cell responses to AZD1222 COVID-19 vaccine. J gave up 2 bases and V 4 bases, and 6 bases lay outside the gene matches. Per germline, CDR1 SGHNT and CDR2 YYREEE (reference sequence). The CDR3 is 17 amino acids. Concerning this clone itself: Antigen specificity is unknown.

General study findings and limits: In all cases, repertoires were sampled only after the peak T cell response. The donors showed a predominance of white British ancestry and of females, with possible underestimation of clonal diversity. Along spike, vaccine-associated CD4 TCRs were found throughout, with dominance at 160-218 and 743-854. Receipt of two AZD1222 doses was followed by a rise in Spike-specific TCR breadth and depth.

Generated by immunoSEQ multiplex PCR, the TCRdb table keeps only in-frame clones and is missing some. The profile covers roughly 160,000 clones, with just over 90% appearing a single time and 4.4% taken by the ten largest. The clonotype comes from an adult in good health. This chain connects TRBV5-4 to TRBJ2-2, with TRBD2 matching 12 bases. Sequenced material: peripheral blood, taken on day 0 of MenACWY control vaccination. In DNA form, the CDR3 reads TGTGCCAGCAGCACCCCGGGACTAGCGGGTAACACCGGGGAGCTGTTTTTT. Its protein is CASSTPGLAGNTGELFF.